This TCR beta chain stems from a study of CD8 T cells in Susac syndrome. The CDR3 consists of 15 residues. V dropped 3 bases and J dropped 1 base, with 12 bases sitting between them. Per the germline V gene, CDR1 is SEHNR and CDR2 is FQNEAQ (reference sequence). Random hexamers served to reverse transcribe roughly 0.45 to 1 ug RNA. TCRdb passed the immunoSEQ multiplex PCR reads through MiXCR, listing each CDR3 protein once. The sample records under 350,000 distinct CDR3 sequences, 92% being singletons. This clonotype came up a few times. The sequencing sample was made of CD4+ T cells from PBMCs. This sequence originates from a human donor with multiple sclerosis. The chain carries TRBV7-9 and TRBJ1-1, with D possibly matching TRBD1 (5 bases). CDR3 in amino acids: CASSLGPPGNTEAFF. In DNA, the CDR3 is TGTGCCAGCAGCTTGGGACCTCCCGGGAACACTGAAGCTTTCTTT.